These T cell receptor beta chains were read from a single sample in a study of blood T cells in healthy people across ages. One entry per CDR3 protein, called by TCRdb with MiXCR from the 5' RACE reads. The table includes approximately 350,000 distinct CDR3 sequences, approximately 47% detected once. The specimen sequenced was blood. The receptor source for this set is a man between 60 and 75 years old in good health. Each CDR3 is given with its conserved first and last residue. D genes are given only for firm matches. Expanded clones are given a class, and other clones once, few, many or no size at all.

v_call	d_call	j_call	clone_size	cdr3_length	cdr3_aa	cdr3_nt
TRBV28	-	TRBJ2-1	-	15	CASSFDNRDRNEQFF	TGTGCCAGCAGTTTCGATAACAGGGATCGGAATGAGCAGTTCTTC
TRBV10-3	-	TRBJ1-2	-	13	CAISGGRGSGYTF	TGTGCCATCAGTGGTGGACGGGGGAGTGGCTACACCTTC
TRBV5-1	TRBD2	TRBJ2-7	-	13	CASSLTREGEQYF	TGCGCCAGCAGCTTGACCAGGGAGGGCGAGCAGTACTTC
TRBV5-1	-	TRBJ2-7	few	14	CASRLGGETYEQYF	TGCGCCAGCCGCTTGGGGGGTGAAACCTACGAGCAGTACTTC
TRBV10-2	-	TRBJ2-7	few	12	CASRYGAYEQYF	TGCGCCAGCAGATACGGGGCCTACGAGCAGTACTTC
TRBV3-1	-	TRBJ1-2	-	14	CASSPLRGRGGYTF	TGTGCCAGCAGCCCCCTCCGGGGGCGCGGCGGCTACACCTTC
TRBV7-2	-	TRBJ2-3	-	15	CASSLGAVVADTQYF	TGTGCCAGCAGCCTCGGGGCGGTCGTGGCAGATACGCAGTATTTT
TRBV28	TRBD1	TRBJ2-4	-	18	CASSKLIGTEVAKNIQYF	TGTGCCAGCAGCAAACTCATCGGGACAGAGGTAGCCAAAAACATTCAGTACTTC
TRBV6-2/TRBV6-3	TRBD1	TRBJ1-5	-	18	CASSYSTQDRVGNQPQHF	TGTGCCAGCAGTTATTCGACCCAGGACAGGGTTGGCAATCAGCCCCAGCATTTT
TRBV20-1	TRBD1	TRBJ1-4	once	19	CSARGLIRGQGATNEKLFF	TGCAGTGCTAGAGGCTTGATTAGGGGACAGGGGGCTACTAATGAAAAACTGTTTTTT